The 10 T cell receptor beta chains presented below share a single source sample, sequenced in a study of blood T cell repertoires in COVID-19. The table came from immunoSEQ multiplex PCR; TCRdb's copy has only in-frame clones and leaves some out. This sample has roughly 87,000 clones, with about 81% found just once. The source material was peripheral blood. The receptor source for this set is a woman aged 55-70 years with acute or convalescent COVID-19.

This chain uses TRBV6-6 with TRBJ2-1; 9 nucleotides line up with TRBD2. CDR3 size: 16 residues. Germline V lookup: CDR1 MNHNY, CDR2 SVGAGI (reference sequence). The ends lost 6 bases at V and 9 bases at J; junction bases unmatched: 15. The CDR3 sequence: CASRLFGAGGPSEQFF. DNA for the CDR3: TGTGCCAGCAGGCTGTTCGGTGCGGGGGGGCCCTCTGAGCAGTTCTTC.

This chain links TRBV2 with TRBJ1-1, with no clear D. Trimming stripped 8 bases from V and 5 bases from J, with 12 bases between. The CDR3 is 12 amino acids. The germline CDR1 and CDR2 sequences are SNHLY and FYNNEI. The DNA for the CDR3 is TGTGCCAGCGGACGGGAGGGTACTGAAGCTTTCTTT. Residues: CASGREGTEAFF. Complete variable domain (other parts from reference TRBV2 and TRBJ1-1): EPEVTQTPSHQVTQMGQEVILRCVPISNHLYFYWYRQILGQKVEFLVSFYNNEISEKSEIFDDQFSVERPDGSNFTLKIRSTKLEDSAMYFCASGREGTEAFFGQGTRLTVV.

The chain uses TRBV21-1 and TRBJ2-2; whether TRBD1, the table's D call, matches the DNA was not checked. TRBV21-1 is given as a pseudogene. The CDR3 runs 15 residues. This CDR3 is CASSRDKNNTGELFF. For the CDR3, the DNA is TGTGCCAGCAGCAGGGACAAGAACAACACCGGGGAGCTGTTTTTT.

This chain uses TRBV5-1 with TRBJ2-7; 9 nucleotides match TRBD1. V trimming: 3 bases; J trimming: 1 base; junction bases outside the gene matches: 5. The germline V gene encodes CDR1 SGHRS and CDR2 YFSETQ. The CDR3 length is 15 residues. The CDR3, as DNA: TGCGCCAGCAGCTCCCAGACAGGGGGATCCTACGAGCAGTACTTC. Amino acids: CASSSQTGGSYEQYF.

The chain joins TRBV19 to TRBJ1-2; no firm D call. CDR3 length equals 14 residues. The germline V and J ends were trimmed by 5 bases and 0 bases, with 10 bases remaining between them. From germline, CDR1 is LNHDA and CDR2 SQIVND (reference sequence). For the CDR3, the DNA is TGTGCCAGTAGTGGCGGGCATGCTAACTATGGCTACACCTTC. It translates to CASSGGHANYGYTF.

This clone was observed once. The rearrangement joins TRBV27 to TRBJ2-2; TRBD2 aligns across 14 bases. Germline CDR1 is MNHEY and CDR2 is SMNVEV (reference sequence). The V segment lost 6 bases and the J segment 6 bases; nucleotides outside the gene matches: 6. CDR3 length: 16 amino acids. This CDR3 reads CASSSRLAGGPGELFF. The DNA for the CDR3 is TGTGCCAGCAGCTCCCGACTAGCGGGGGGGCCCGGGGAGCTGTTTTTT.

The chain uses TRBV30 and TRBJ1-1; 8 bases fit TRBD1. The CDR3 contains 15 residues. The junction had 12 bases not matched to a gene; V was cut back by 4 bases and J by 5 bases. From germline, CDR1 is GTSNPN and CDR2 SVGIG (reference sequence). Written as DNA, the CDR3 is TGTGCCTGGACGGGCAGGGGGCCGCGGGGGACTGAAGCTTTCTTT. Its protein product is CAWTGRGPRGTEAFF. Full variable domain (remainder filled in from reference TRBV30 and TRBJ1-1): SQTIHQWPATLVQPVGSPLSLECTVEGTSNPNLYWYRQAAGRGLQLLFYSVGIGQISSEVPQNLSASRPQDRQFILSSKKLLLSDSGFYLCAWTGRGPRGTEAFFGQGTRLTVV.

V and J are TRBV18 and TRBJ2-2; D not certain. There are 16 residues in the CDR3. CDR1 and CDR2 (germline): KGHSH, LQKENI. V gave up 0 bases and J gave up 0 bases, with 8 bases separating them. The DNA for the CDR3 is TGTGCCAGCTCACCACCGACTGCCCCGAACACCGGGGAGCTGTTTTTT. It encodes CASSPPTAPNTGELFF.

The chain employs TRBV10-3 and TRBJ1-2; D is unresolved. Deletions cut 10 bases from V and 1 base from J, with 13 bases between. Germline values: CDR1 ENHRY, CDR2 SYGVKD. The CDR3 loop spans 13 amino acids. The CDR3 reads CATLTPLNYGYTF. The CDR3 DNA reads TGTGCCACTTTGACACCGCTTAACTATGGCTACACCTTC.

This clone was observed a single time. V gene TRBV4-1 combines with J gene TRBJ1-5, with D tentatively TRBD1 (5 bases). The CDR3 is 15 residues long. Germline values: CDR1 MGHRA, CDR2 YSYEKL. The V end lost 1 base, the J end lost 0 bases, and 7 bases lay between the germline ends. The CDR3 reads CASSQGGGSNQPQHF. The CDR3 DNA is TGCGCCAGCAGCCAAGGGGGGGGTAGCAATCAGCCCCAGCATTTT.